These T cell receptor beta chains were read from a single sample in a study of blood T cell repertoires in COVID-19. Profiled with immunoSEQ multiplex PCR; TCRdb holds only in-frame clones, not every one. Counted here are about 60,000 clones, approximately 88% occurring once; the ten biggest clones make up approximately 5%. Sample: peripheral blood. The receptor source for this set is a human donor in a cohort sampled during active COVID-19. Each CDR3 is given with its conserved first and last residue. The D gene is left open where the match is weak. Rows may omit the clone size; those that give it use once, few, many or a size class.

>NA|TRBV5-1|few|TRBJ1-1
TGCGCCAGCAGCTTGCGGTACGGGGGGTCTCCGGGAACTGAAGCTTTCTTT
CASSLRYGGSPGTEAFF
>NA|TRBV18|NA|TRBJ1-2
TGTGCCAGCTCACCATTGGCAGGGAACTATGGCTACACCTTC
CASSPLAGNYGYTF
>TRBD2|TRBV5-1|NA|TRBJ2-1
TGCGCCAGCAGCTTGACTAGCGGGAACAATGAGCAGTTCTTC
CASSLTSGNNEQFF
>NA|TRBV18|once|TRBJ1-1
TGTGCCAGCTCCGGAAATGCGGGGCGAGGCACTGAAGCTTTCTTT
CASSGNAGRGTEAFF
>TRBD1|TRBV4-3|NA|TRBJ2-5
TGCGCCAGCAGCCAACGGACAGGCCTCGAGACCCAGTACTTC
CASSQRTGLETQYF
>NA|TRBV6-6|NA|TRBJ1-1
TGTGCCAGCATCGAGTACACTGAAGCTTTCTTT
CASIEYTEAFF
>TRBD2|TRBV28|NA|TRBJ2-3
TGTGCCAGCACCGGGACTATCGGGAGCTCGTTCACAGATACGCAGTATTTT
CASTGTIGSSFTDTQYF
>TRBD1|TRBV14|NA|TRBJ1-1
TGTGCCAGCAGCCCACAGGGGGCGGGGAACACTGAAGCTTTCTTT
CASSPQGAGNTEAFF
>NA|TRBV3-1/TRBV3-2|NA|TRBJ2-1
TGTGCCAGCAGCCAATCAGAGGGTGAGCAGTTCTTC
CASSQSEGEQFF
>TRBD1|TRBV6-5|NA|TRBJ1-6
TGTGCCAGCACGAGGGACAGGGGGCTTAATTCACCCCTCCACTTT
CASTRDRGLNSPLHF
>NA|TRBV3-1/TRBV3-2|NA|TRBJ1-2
TGTGCCAGCAACTCGCCGGGGGTTGTTTATGGCTACACCTTC
CASNSPGVVYGYTF
>NA|TRBV9|once|TRBJ1-5
TGTGCCAGCAGCGTAGGTCAGTCCTGGAATCAGCCCCAGCATTTT
CASSVGQSWNQPQHF
>TRBD1|TRBV6-2/TRBV6-3|NA|TRBJ2-7
TGTGCCAGCAGTTGGGACAGAAAATCCTACGAGCAGTACTTC
CASSWDRKSYEQYF
>NA|TRBV2|NA|TRBJ1-5
TGTGCCAGCAACGGTCAGGGTGTGAATCAGCCCCAGCATTTT
CASNGQGVNQPQHF
>TRBD2|TRBV6-6|NA|TRBJ2-2
TGTGCCAGCAGTCCCCCGCGGGGGGCTAACGTTCCCGGGGAGCTGTTTTTT
CASSPPRGANVPGELFF
>TRBD2|TRBV7-2|NA|TRBJ2-3
TGTGCCAGCAGCTTTGCGGAGTGGGGGGGAGATACGCAGTATTTT
CASSFAEWGGDTQYF
>NA|TRBV28|NA|TRBJ2-5
TGTGCCAGCAGTTTTCGGGGACAAGAGACCCAGTACTTC
CASSFRGQETQYF
>TRBD1|TRBV4-1|NA|TRBJ2-5
TGCGCCAGCAGCTTCGGGACAGGGGGCATAGAGACCCAGTACTTC
CASSFGTGGIETQYF
>NA|TRBV11-2|NA|TRBJ2-5
TGTGCCAGCAGCTTAGCCCCACAGGCCCAAGAGACCCAGTACTTC
CASSLAPQAQETQYF
>NA|TRBV6-1|NA|TRBJ1-6
TGTGCCAGCAGTGGGGCAGGGGCCACCGGGAATTCACCCCTCCACTTT
CASSGAGATGNSPLHF
>NA|TRBV6-1|NA|TRBJ1-5
TGTGCCAGCAGTGAGGGGGGGACCCCAAATCAGCCCCAGCATTTT
CASSEGGTPNQPQHF
>TRBD1|TRBV29-1|NA|TRBJ1-2
TGCAGCGTTGAAGAAAGGGACAGTAACTATGGCTACACCTTC
CSVEERDSNYGYTF
>TRBD1|TRBV4-1|NA|TRBJ1-1
TGCGCCAGCAGCCAGACAGGGCAGGGGATCCCTGAAGCTTTCTTT
CASSQTGQGIPEAFF
>TRBD2|TRBV3-1/TRBV3-2|NA|TRBJ2-1
TGTGCCAGCAGCCAAGAGGGAGCTAGCGGAGCTAGACGGTATGAGCAGTTCTTC
CASSQEGASGARRYEQFF
>NA|TRBV10-3|NA|TRBJ2-1
TGTGCCATCAGTGAGTCGTGGCTAGCTGTTAGAAATGAGCAGTTCTTC
CAISESWLAVRNEQFF
>NA|TRBV5-1|NA|TRBJ1-1
TGCGCCAGCAGCTTGTGGGCGGGCCAAGGTGAAGCTTTCTTT
CASSLWAGQGEAFF
>TRBD1|TRBV15|NA|TRBJ2-1
TGTGCCACCAACACCGGGACAGGGGGCATTGAGCAGTTCTTC
CATNTGTGGIEQFF
>NA|TRBV6-5|NA|TRBJ1-2
TGTGCCAGCGGAAGCTCAGGGGTCTATGGCTACACCTTC
CASGSSGVYGYTF
>TRBD1|TRBV10-2|once|TRBJ1-5
TGCGCCAGCAGGGAGACAGGGAGCAATCAGCCCCAGCATTTT
CASRETGSNQPQHF
>TRBD1|TRBV5-1|NA|TRBJ2-1
TGCGCCAGCAGCTTGGACAGGGGCCACAATGAGCAGTTCTTC
CASSLDRGHNEQFF
>TRBD1|TRBV7-2|NA|TRBJ1-2
TGTGCCAGCAGCACCCCCGGCAGGGGGTATGGTGGCTACACCTTC
CASSTPGRGYGGYTF
>NA|TRBV19|NA|TRBJ2-5
TGTGCCAGTAAAAGTCGTCCTAGCGAACAGACCCAGTACTTC
CASKSRPSEQTQYF
>NA|TRBV18|NA|TRBJ2-7
TGTGCCAGCTCACCGGATGTCAGGGGCGAGCAGTACTTC
CASSPDVRGEQYF
>TRBD2|TRBV6-5|NA|TRBJ2-7
TGTGCCAGCAGTCTTCCGGGACTACCCATTTACGAGCAGTACTTC
CASSLPGLPIYEQYF
>NA|TRBV7-2|NA|TRBJ2-7
TGTGCCAGCAGACCCGACCAGGGTCGAGAGCAGTACTTC
CASRPDQGREQYF
>NA|TRBV19|NA|TRBJ2-1
TGTGCCAGTAGTATGAGTCCCTACAATGAGCAGTTCTTC
CASSMSPYNEQFF
>TRBD1|TRBV4-3|once|TRBJ2-7
TGCGCCAGCAGCCAAGGGACAGGGGGCCCCTACGAGCAGTACTTC
CASSQGTGGPYEQYF
>TRBD2|TRBV7-8|NA|TRBJ2-7
TGTGCCAGCAGCTCGAGATCAGCGGGAACCTTCTACGAGCAGTACTTC
CASSSRSAGTFYEQYF
>TRBD1|TRBV15|NA|TRBJ2-5
TGTGCCACCAGCAGAAATAGGGGGCTTGAGACCCAGTACTTC
CATSRNRGLETQYF
>TRBD2|TRBV11-2|NA|TRBJ2-1
TGTGCCAGCAGCCACTTAGCGGGGGGGCCCAATGAGCAGTTCTTC
CASSHLAGGPNEQFF
>NA|TRBV10-3|NA|TRBJ1-3
TGTGCCATCAGCCCGGACAGCTCTGGAAACACCATATATTTT
CAISPDSSGNTIYF
>TRBD1|TRBV2|NA|TRBJ1-4
TGTGCCAGCAGCCGGGACAGGGGAAATGAAAAACTGTTTTTT
CASSRDRGNEKLFF
>TRBD2|TRBV6-5|once|TRBJ2-5
TGTGCCAGCAGGTCGGGACTAGCGGGGCGAGAGACCCAGTACTTC
CASRSGLAGRETQYF
>TRBD1|TRBV18|NA|TRBJ1-4
TGTGCCAGCTCATCAGCCGGGACAGGGTTATGGAGTAAGGAAAAACTGTTTTTT
CASSSAGTGLWSKEKLFF
>TRBD1|TRBV6-5|NA|TRBJ2-7
TGTGCCAGCAGAATTTCCCCGGGACAGTTCAGGCAGCAGTACTTC
CASRISPGQFRQQYF
>NA|TRBV19|NA|TRBJ2-7
TGTGCCAGTAGTATGAACTGGTTCGGCTCCTACGAGCAGTACTTC
CASSMNWFGSYEQYF
>TRBD2|TRBV7-2|NA|TRBJ2-3
TGTGCCAGCAGCTTAGCGGGACTAGCGGCAGATACGCAGTATTTT
CASSLAGLAADTQYF
>TRBD2|TRBV28|once|TRBJ2-5
TGTGCCAGCACCCTCGGACTAGCGGGAGGGGGGCTGAGTTGGGAGACCCAGTACTTC
CASTLGLAGGGLSWETQYF
>NA|TRBV13|NA|TRBJ2-1
TGTGCCAGCAGCCAGACTCCGAGCTCCTACAATGAGCAGTTCTTC
CASSQTPSSYNEQFF
>NA|TRBV3-1/TRBV3-2|NA|TRBJ2-1
TGTGCCAGCAGCCAAGCCCTACGGCTAGTTAACAATGAGCAGTTCTTC
CASSQALRLVNNEQFF
>NA|TRBV11-2|once|TRBJ2-1
TGTGCCAGCAGCTTAGCGGGAGCTTACAATGAGCAGTTCTTC
CASSLAGAYNEQFF
>NA|TRBV4-2|NA|TRBJ2-2
TGTGCCAGCAGCCAACCCAGGCCGAACACCGGGGAGCTGTTTTTT
CASSQPRPNTGELFF
>NA|TRBV5-1|NA|TRBJ1-1
TGCGCCAGCAGCCCCCTAAGTGGGGGCATGAACACTGAAGCTTTCTTT
CASSPLSGGMNTEAFF